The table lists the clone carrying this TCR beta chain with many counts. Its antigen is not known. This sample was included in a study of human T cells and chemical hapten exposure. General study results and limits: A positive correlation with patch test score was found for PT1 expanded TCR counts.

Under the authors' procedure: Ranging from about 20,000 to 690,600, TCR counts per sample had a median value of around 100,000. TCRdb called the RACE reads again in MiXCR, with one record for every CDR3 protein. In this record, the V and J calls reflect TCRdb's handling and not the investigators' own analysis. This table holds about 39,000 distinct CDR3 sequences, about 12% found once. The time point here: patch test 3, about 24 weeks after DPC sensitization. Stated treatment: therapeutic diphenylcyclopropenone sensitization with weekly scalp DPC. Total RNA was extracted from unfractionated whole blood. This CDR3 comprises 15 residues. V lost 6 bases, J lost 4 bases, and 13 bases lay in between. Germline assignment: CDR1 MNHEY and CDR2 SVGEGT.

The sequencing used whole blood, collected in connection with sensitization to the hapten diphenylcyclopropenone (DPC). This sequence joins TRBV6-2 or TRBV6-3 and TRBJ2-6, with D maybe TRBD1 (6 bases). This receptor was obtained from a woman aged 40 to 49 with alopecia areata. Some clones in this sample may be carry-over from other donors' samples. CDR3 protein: CASSPTGTGANVLTF. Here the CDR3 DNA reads TGTGCCAGCAGCCCAACAGGGACCGGGGCCAACGTCCTGACTTTC.